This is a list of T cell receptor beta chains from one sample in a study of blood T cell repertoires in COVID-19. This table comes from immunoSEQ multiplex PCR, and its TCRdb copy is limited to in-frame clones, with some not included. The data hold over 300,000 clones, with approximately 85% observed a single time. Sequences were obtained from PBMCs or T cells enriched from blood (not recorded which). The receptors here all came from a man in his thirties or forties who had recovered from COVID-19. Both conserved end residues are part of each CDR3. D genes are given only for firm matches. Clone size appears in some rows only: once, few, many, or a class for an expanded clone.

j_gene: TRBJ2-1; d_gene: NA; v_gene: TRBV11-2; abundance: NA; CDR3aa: CATREVNNEQFF; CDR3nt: TGTGCCACCCGGGAAGTTAACAATGAGCAGTTCTTC
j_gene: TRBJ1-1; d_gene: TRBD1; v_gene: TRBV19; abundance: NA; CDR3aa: CASTRPGTGNTEAFF; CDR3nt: TGTGCCAGTACCAGACCCGGGACAGGGAACACTGAAGCTTTCTTT
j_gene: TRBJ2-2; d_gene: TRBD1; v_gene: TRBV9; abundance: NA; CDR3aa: CASRDRGLTGELFF; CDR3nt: TGTGCCAGTAGGGACAGGGGGTTGACCGGGGAGCTGTTTTTT
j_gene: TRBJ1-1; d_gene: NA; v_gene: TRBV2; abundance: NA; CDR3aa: CASRVLDNNTEAFF; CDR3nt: TGTGCCAGCAGGGTTTTGGACAACAACACTGAAGCTTTCTTT
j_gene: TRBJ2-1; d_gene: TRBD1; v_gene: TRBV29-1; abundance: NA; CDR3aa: CSVAGQGANEQFF; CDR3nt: TGCAGCGTAGCGGGACAGGGGGCGAATGAGCAGTTCTTC
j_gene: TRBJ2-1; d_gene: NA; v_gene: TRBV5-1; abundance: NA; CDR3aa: CASSLDGSSYNEQFF; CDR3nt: TGCGCCAGCAGCTTGGACGGGAGCTCCTACAATGAGCAGTTCTTC
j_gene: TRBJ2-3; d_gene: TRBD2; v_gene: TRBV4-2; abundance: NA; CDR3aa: CASSQDPLGLVSTDTQYF; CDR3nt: TGTGCCAGCAGCCAAGATCCTCTCGGACTAGTAAGCACAGATACGCAGTATTTT
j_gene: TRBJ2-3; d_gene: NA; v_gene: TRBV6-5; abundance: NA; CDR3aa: CASSYSGFFADTQYF; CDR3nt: TGTGCCAGCAGTTACTCGGGCTTTTTCGCAGATACGCAGTATTTT
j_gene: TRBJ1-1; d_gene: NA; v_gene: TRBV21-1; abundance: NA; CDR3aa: CASSLLAAEAFF; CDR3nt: TGTGCCAGCAGCCTACTTGCCGCTGAAGCTTTCTTT
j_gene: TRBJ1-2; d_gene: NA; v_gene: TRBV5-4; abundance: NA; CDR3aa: CASTNSDSHVNGYTF; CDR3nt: TGTGCCAGCACCAACTCGGACAGCCATGTAAATGGCTACACCTTC
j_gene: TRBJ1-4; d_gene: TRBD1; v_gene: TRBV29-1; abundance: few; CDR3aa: CSVTDRGEKLFF; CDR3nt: TGCAGCGTTACGGACAGGGGTGAAAAACTGTTTTTT
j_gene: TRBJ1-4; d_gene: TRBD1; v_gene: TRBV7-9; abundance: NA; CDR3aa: CASSLAGTDAEKLFF; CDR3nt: TGTGCCAGCAGCTTAGCAGGGACAGACGCTGAAAAACTGTTTTTT
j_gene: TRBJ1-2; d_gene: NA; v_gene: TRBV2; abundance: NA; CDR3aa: CASSGEAVAKSNF; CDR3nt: TGTGCCAGCAGCGGTGAGGCCGTCGCAAAATCCAACTTC
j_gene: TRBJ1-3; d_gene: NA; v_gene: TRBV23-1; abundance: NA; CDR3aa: CASSPRTEFSGNTIYF; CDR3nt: TGCGCCAGCAGTCCCCGGACAGAGTTCTCTGGAAACACCATATATTTT
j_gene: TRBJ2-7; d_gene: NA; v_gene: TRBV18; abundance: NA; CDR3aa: CASSPGGPGYEQYF; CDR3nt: TGTGCCAGCTCACCGGGGGGGCCGGGCTATGAGCAGTACTTC
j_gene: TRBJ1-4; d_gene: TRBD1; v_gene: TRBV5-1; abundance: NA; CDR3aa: CASSLIGQGLNEKLFF; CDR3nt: TGCGCCAGCAGCTTAATAGGACAGGGCCTTAATGAAAAACTGTTTTTT
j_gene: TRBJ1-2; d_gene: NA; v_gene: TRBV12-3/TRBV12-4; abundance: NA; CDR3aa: CASSNRETYGYTF; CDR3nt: TGTGCCAGCAGCAACCGGGAGACCTATGGCTACACCTTC
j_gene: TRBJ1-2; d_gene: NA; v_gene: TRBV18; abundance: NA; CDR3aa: CASSPPITYGYTF; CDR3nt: TGTGCCAGCTCACCACCGATCACTTATGGCTACACCTTC
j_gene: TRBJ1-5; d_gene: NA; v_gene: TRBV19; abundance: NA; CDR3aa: CASSIEPQRGQPQHF; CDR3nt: TGTGCCAGTAGTATAGAGCCACAACGGGGACAGCCCCAGCATTTT
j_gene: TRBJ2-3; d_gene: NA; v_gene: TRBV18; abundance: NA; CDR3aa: CASSPGTTDTQYF; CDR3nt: TGTGCCAGCTCACCCGGGACAACAGATACGCAGTATTTT
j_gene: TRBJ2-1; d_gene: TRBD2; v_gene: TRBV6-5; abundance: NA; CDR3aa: CASNSGGGGLNEQFF; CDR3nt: TGTGCCAGCAATAGCGGGGGGGGAGGTCTTAATGAGCAGTTCTTC
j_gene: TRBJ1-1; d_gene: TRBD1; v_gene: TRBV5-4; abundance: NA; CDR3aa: CASSLGDREGRTEAFF; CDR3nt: TGTGCCAGCAGCTTGGGGGACAGGGAAGGTCGTACTGAAGCTTTCTTT
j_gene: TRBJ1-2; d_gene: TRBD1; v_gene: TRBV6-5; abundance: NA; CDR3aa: CASSRGTVKGDTF; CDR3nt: TGTGCCAGCAGCCGCGGGACAGTTAAGGGGGACACCTTC
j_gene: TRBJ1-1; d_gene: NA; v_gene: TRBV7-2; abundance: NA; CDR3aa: CASSQGSGPEAFF; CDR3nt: TGTGCCAGCAGCCAGGGGTCAGGCCCTGAAGCTTTCTTT
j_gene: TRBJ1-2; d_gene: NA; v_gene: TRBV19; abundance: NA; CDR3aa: CASSIGEDFYGYTF; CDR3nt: TGTGCCAGTAGTATAGGGGAGGACTTCTATGGCTACACCTTC
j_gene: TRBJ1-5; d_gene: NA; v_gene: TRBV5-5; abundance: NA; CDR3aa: CASSLYGVDNQPQHF; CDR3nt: TGTGCCAGCAGCTTGTACGGGGTAGACAATCAGCCCCAGCATTTT
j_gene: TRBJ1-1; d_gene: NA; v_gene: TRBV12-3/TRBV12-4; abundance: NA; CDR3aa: CASSAGEEAFF; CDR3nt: TGTGCCAGCAGCGCAGGGGAGGAAGCTTTCTTT
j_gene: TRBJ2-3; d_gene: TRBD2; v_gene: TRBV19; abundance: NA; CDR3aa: CASRVSGGLDTQYF; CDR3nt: TGTGCCAGTAGAGTTTCGGGGGGTTTGGATACGCAGTATTTT
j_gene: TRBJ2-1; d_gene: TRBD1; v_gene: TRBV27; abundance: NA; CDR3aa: CASSFRGQGYNEQFF; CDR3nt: TGTGCCAGCAGTTTTAGGGGACAGGGGTACAATGAGCAGTTCTTC
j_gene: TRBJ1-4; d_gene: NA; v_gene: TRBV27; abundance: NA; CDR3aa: CASSLRQGTNEKLFF; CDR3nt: TGTGCCAGCAGTTTACGGCAGGGAACTAATGAAAAACTGTTTTTT
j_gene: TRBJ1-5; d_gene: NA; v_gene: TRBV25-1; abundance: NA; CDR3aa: CASSGGRVGTQHF; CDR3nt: TGTGCCAGCAGTGGAGGGAGGGTAGGGACCCAGCATTTT
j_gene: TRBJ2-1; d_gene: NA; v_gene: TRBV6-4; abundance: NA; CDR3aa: CASSRGTNNEQFF; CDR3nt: TGTGCCAGCAGCCGGGGGACGAACAATGAGCAGTTCTTC
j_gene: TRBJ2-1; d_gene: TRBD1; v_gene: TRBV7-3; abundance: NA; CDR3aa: CASSPRDRVGNEQFF; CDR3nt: TGTGCCAGCAGCCCCCGCGACAGGGTTGGCAATGAGCAGTTCTTC
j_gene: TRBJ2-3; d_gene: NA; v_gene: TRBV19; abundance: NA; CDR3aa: CASSSSISTDTQYF; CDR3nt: TGTGCCAGTAGTAGCAGTATTAGCACAGATACGCAGTATTTT
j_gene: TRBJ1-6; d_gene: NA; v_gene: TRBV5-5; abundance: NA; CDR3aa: CASSLSSGGWNSPLHF; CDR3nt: TGTGCCAGCAGCTTATCCTCGGGGGGATGGAATTCACCCCTCCACTTT
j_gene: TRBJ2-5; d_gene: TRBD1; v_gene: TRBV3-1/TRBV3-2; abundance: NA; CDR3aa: CASSQELVYRGVGETQYF; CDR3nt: TGTGCCAGCAGCCAAGAGTTAGTTTACAGGGGCGTTGGAGAGACCCAGTACTTC
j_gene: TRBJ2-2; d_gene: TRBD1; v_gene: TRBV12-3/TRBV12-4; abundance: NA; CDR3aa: CASSHRGTGELFF; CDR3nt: TGTGCCAGCAGTCACAGGGGCACCGGGGAGCTGTTTTTT
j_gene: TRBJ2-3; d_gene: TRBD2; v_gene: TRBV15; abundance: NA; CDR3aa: CATSIPAGTSYGTQYF; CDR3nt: TGTGCCACCAGCATTCCAGCGGGGACTTCCTACGGTACGCAGTATTTT
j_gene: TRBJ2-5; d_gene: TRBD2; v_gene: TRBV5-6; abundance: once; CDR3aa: CASSQTWTSGGETQYF; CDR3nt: TGTGCCAGCAGCCAAACATGGACTAGCGGGGGAGAGACCCAGTACTTC
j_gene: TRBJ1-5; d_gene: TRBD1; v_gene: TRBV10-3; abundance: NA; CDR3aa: CAIRSDREGQPQHF; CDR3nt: TGTGCCATCAGGTCGGACAGGGAAGGTCAGCCCCAGCATTTT